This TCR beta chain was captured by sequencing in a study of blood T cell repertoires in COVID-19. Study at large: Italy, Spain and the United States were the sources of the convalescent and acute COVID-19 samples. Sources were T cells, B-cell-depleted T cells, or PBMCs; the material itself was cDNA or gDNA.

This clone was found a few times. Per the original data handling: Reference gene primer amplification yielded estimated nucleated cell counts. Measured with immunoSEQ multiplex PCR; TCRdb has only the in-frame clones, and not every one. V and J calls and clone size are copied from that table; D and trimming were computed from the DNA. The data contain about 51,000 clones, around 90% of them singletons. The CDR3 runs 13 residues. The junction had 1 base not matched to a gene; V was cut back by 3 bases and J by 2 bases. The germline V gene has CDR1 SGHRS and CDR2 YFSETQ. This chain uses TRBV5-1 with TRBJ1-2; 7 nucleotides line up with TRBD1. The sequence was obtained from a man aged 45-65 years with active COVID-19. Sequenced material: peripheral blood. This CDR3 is CASSWGQNYGYTF. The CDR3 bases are TGCGCCAGCAGCTGGGGACAGAACTATGGCTACACCTTC.